A selection of T cell receptor beta chains follows, all from one sample in a study of blood T cell repertoires in COVID-19. TCRdb's copy holds only in-frame clones and misses some; the assay was immunoSEQ multiplex PCR. The table shows some 490,000 clones, with roughly nine tenths occurring only once. The sequenced sample consisted of PBMCs or T cells enriched from blood (not recorded which). These receptors all stem from a woman aged 55 to 70 who had recovered from COVID-19. The conserved cysteine and the conserved F or W are not part of the CDR3 here. Fields, in order: CDR3 length, D gene, J gene, V gene, CDR3 protein. The D gene is left open where the match is weak.

>12|-|TRBJ2-1|TRBV18
ASSFSLEDNEQF
>12|TRBD1|TRBJ2-5|TRBV9
ASSEAPTGETQY
>14|-|TRBJ2-1|TRBV19
ASSIVTGPSYNEQF
>12|TRBD2|TRBJ2-1|TRBV6-1
ASSEATSGDSGF
>14|-|TRBJ1-6|TRBV2
ASSEWTAPLNSPLH
>13|TRBD1|TRBJ2-2|TRBV7-9
ASTDGTGDTGELF
>14|TRBD1|TRBJ2-6|TRBV5-1
ASKRDRGLGANVLT
>15|TRBD2|TRBJ2-3|TRBV25-1
ASSDPVWGGTTDTQY
>15|-|TRBJ2-1|TRBV2
ASSVRGSAESYNEQF
>12|-|TRBJ2-6|TRBV6-5
ASSRASGANVLT
>10|-|TRBJ1-1|TRBV30
AWSVANTEAF
>15|TRBD2|TRBJ2-7|TRBV3-1/TRBV3-2
ASSPLPGTSPFYEQY
>13|TRBD1|TRBJ2-7|TRBV5-1
ASSSGTGNTYEQY
>12|-|TRBJ1-5|TRBV11-2
ASSRELNNQPQH
>9|-|TRBJ2-2|TRBV6-5
ASTYERELF
>14|-|TRBJ1-3|TRBV6-2/TRBV6-3
ASSSQQRSSGNTIY
>11|-|TRBJ2-7|TRBV21-1
ASSPQGVYEQY
>11|-|TRBJ1-3|TRBV5-1
ASSLGQTNTIY
>12|TRBD2|TRBJ2-3|TRBV7-2
ASSSSGGRDTQY
>13|TRBD2|TRBJ2-5|TRBV29-1
SVEVLSGGLQTQY
>12|-|TRBJ1-2|TRBV4-1
ASSQVGRGNGYT
>10|-|TRBJ1-2|TRBV6-5
ASRRMDSTYT
>17|TRBD2|TRBJ2-3|TRBV4-1
ASSQDVAGGTVSSIAQY